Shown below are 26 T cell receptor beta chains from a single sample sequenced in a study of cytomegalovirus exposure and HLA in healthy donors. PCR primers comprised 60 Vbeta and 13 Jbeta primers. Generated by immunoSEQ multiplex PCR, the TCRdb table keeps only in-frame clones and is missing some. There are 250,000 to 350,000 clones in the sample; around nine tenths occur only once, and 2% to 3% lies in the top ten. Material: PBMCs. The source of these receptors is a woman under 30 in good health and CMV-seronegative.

CDR3 amino acids: CASSLGGEAGYTF. CDR3 bases: TGCGCCAGCAGCTTGGGAGGAGAAGCTGGCTACACCTTC. The chain combines TRBV5-1 with TRBJ1-2, with no clear D. Per the germline V gene, CDR1 is SGHRS and CDR2 is YFSETQ. The CDR3 covers 13 residues. V lost 0 bases to trimming and J lost 7 bases, with 10 bases between them.

The CDR3 sequence is CASSLVADTQYF. DNA of the CDR3: TGTGCCAGCAGTTTAGTGGCCGATACGCAGTATTTT. The genes are TRBV27 and TRBJ2-3; D call uncertain. The length of the CDR3 is 12 residues. V was cut by 2 bases and J by 6 bases, with 6 bases left in between. CDR1 is MNHEY and CDR2 is SMNVEV in the germline V gene (reference sequence).

The CDR3 is CASSYLLAGGSEQYF. The CDR3 DNA reads as TGTGCCAGCAGTTACCTACTAGCGGGGGGTTCCGAGCAGTACTTC. The chain uses TRBV7-9 and TRBJ2-7; 12 bases match TRBD2. CDR3 length: 15 residues. Germline loops: CDR1 SEHNR, CDR2 FQNEAQ (reference sequence). Losses at the gene ends were 6 bases for V and 6 bases for J; bases not matched to a gene: 9. Combining the CDR3 with reference TRBV7-9 and TRBJ2-7 gives the whole variable domain DTGVSQNPRHKITKRGQNVTFRCDPISEHNRLYWYRQTLGQGPEFLTYFQNEAQLEKSRLLSDRFSAERPKGSFSTLEIQRTEQGDSAMYLCASSYLLAGGSEQYFGPGTRLTVT.

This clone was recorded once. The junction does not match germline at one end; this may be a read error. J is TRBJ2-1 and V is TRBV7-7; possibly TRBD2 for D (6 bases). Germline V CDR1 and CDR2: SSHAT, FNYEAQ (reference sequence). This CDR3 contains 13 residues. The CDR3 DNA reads TGTGCTAGCAGCTTAGCTAGGGAGGTGGAGCAGTTCTTC. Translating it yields CASSLAREVEQFF.

CDR3 protein: CASSYVPGGYEQYF. CDR3 in DNA: TGTGCCAGCAGTTACGTGCCGGGGGGGTACGAGCAGTACTTC. The J gene is TRBJ2-7, the V gene TRBV6-5; TRBD2 aligns across 8 bases. The junction had 4 bases not matched to a gene; V was cut back by 2 bases and J by 4 bases. The CDR3 runs 14 residues. The V gene's germline CDR1 is MNHEY and CDR2 SVGAGI.

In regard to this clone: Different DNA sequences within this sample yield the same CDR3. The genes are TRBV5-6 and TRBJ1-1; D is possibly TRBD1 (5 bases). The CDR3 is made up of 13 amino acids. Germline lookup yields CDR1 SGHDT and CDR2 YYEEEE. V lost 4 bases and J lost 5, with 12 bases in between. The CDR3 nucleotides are TGTGCCAGCAGCCGGACGGGGGGGACTGAAGCTTTCTTT. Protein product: CASSRTGGTEAFF. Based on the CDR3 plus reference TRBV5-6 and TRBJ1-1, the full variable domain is DAGVTQSPTHLIKTRGQQVTLRCSPKSGHDTVSWYQQALGQGPQFIFQYYEEEERQRGNFPDRFSGHQFPNYSSELNVNALLLGDSALYLCASSRTGGTEAFFGQGTRLTVV.

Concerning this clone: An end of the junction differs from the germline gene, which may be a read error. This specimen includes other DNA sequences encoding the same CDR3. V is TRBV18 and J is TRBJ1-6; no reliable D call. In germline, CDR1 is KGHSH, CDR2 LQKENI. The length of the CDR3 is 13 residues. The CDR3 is CASSPGRDSPLHF. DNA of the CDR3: TGTGCCAGCTCACCCGGTAGAGATTCCCCCCTCCACTTT.

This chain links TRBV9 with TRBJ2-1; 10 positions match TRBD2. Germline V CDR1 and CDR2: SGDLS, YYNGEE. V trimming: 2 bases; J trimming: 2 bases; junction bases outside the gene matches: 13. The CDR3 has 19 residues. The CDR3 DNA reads TGTGCCAGCAGCGTTTTCCCAGCGGGGGGGCTTAACCCCTACAATGAGCAGTTCTTC. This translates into CASSVFPAGGLNPYNEQFF.

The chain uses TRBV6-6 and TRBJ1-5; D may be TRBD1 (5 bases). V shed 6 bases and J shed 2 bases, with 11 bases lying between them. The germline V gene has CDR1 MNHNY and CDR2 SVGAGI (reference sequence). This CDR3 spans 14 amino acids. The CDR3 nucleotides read TGTGCCAGCAGCCGACAGCCTGGCAATCAGCCCCAGCATTTT. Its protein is CASSRQPGNQPQHF.

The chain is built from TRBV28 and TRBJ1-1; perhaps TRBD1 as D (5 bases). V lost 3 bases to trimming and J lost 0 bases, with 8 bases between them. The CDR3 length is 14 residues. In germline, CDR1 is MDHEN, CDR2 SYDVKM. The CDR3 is CASSLTALNTEAFF. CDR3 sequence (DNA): TGTGCCAGCAGTTTGACAGCTTTGAACACTGAAGCTTTCTTT.

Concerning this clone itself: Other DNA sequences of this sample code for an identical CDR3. This chain's CDR3 is CASKGGTDTQYF. The DNA of the CDR3 is TGTGCCAGCAAGGGGGGGACAGATACGCAGTATTTT. The chain uses TRBV6-5 and TRBJ2-3, with D possibly TRBD2 on 7 matching bases. The germline V and J ends were trimmed by 7 bases and 3 bases, with 8 bases remaining between them. This CDR3 has 12 amino acids. CDR1 MNHEY and CDR2 SVGAGI come from the germline V gene.

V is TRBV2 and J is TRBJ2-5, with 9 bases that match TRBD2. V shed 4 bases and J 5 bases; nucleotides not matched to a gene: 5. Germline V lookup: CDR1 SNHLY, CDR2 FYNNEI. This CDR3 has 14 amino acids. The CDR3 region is CASSGLSGGETQYF. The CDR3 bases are TGTGCCAGCAGTGGACTTAGCGGGGGTGAGACCCAGTACTTC.

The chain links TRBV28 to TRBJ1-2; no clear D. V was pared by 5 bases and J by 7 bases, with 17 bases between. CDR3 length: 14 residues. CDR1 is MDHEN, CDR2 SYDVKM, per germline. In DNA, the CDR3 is TGTGCCAGCAGTCCGGGTTCTCCCCGAGGTGGCTACACCTTC. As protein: CASSPGSPRGGYTF.

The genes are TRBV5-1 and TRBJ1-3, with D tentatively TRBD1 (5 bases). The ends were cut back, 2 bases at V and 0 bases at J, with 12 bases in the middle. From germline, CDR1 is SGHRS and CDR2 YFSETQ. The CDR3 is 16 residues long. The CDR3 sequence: CASSFSQANSGNTIYF. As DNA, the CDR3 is TGCGCCAGCAGCTTTTCACAGGCAAACTCTGGAAACACCATATATTTT.

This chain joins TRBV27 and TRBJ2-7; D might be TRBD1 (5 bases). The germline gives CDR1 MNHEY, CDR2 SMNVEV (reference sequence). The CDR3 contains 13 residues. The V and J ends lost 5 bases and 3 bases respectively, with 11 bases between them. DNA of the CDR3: TGTGCCAGCAGTAAGGACAACTACTACGAGCAGTACTTC. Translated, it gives CASSKDNYYEQYF.

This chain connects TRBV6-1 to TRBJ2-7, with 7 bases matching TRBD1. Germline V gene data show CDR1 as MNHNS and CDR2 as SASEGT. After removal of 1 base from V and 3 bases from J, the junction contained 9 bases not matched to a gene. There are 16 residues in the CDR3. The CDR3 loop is CASSEGGGQLFYEQYF. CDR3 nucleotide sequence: TGTGCCAGCAGTGAAGGAGGGGGACAGCTCTTCTACGAGCAGTACTTC.

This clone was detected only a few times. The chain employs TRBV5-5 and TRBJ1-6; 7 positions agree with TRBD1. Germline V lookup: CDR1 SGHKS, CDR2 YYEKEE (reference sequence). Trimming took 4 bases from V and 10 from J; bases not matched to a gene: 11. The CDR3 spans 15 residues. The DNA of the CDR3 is TGTGCCAGCAGCCCCCGAACAGGGGTGGGGTCACCCCTCCACTTT. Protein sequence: CASSPRTGVGSPLHF.

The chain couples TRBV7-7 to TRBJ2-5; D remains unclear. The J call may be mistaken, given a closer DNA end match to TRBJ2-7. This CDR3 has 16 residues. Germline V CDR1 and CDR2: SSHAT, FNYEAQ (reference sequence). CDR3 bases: TGTGCCAGCAGCCAACAGAGTGGTAGGCCTAAATACGAGCAGTACTTC. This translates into CASSQQSGRPKYEQYF.

CDR3 protein: CASSPRDRGQSNQPQHF. DNA of the CDR3: TGCGCCAGCAGCCCCAGAGACAGGGGACAAAGCAATCAGCCCCAGCATTTT. This chain connects TRBV4-1 to TRBJ1-5, with 8 bases aligning to TRBD1. The junction had 9 bases not matched to a gene; V was cut back by 4 bases and J by 1 base. The CDR3 covers 17 residues. Germline V gives CDR1 MGHRA, CDR2 YSYEKL.

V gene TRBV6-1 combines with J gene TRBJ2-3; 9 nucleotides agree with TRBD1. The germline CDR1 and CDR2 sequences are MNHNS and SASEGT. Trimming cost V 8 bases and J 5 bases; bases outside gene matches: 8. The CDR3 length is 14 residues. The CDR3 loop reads CASDTGGDQDTQYF. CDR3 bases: TGTGCCAGCGATACAGGGGGCGACCAAGATACGCAGTATTTT.

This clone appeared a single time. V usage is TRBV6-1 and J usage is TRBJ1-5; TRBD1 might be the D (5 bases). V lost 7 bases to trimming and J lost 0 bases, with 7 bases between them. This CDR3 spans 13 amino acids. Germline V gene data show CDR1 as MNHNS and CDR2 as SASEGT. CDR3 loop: CASTTDSNQPQHF. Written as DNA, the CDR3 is TGTGCCAGCACGACAGATAGCAATCAGCCCCAGCATTTT.

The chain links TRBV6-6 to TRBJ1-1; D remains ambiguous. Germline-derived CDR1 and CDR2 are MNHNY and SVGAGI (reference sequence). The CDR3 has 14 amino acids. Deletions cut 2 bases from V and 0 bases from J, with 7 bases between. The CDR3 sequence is CASSYPLLNTEAFF. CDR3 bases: TGTGCCAGCAGTTACCCGTTATTGAACACTGAAGCTTTCTTT.

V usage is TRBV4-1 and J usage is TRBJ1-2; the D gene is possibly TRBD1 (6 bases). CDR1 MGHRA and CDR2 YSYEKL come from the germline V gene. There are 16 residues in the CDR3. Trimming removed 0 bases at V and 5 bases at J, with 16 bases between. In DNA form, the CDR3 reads TGCGCCAGCAGCCAAGATCGAGCCAGGGGAAGATATGGCTACACCTTC. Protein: CASSQDRARGRYGYTF.

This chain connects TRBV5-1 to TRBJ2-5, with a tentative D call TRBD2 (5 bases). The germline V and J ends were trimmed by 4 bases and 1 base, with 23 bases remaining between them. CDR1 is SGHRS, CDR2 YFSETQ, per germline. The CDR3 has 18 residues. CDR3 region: CASSRAQTTDSFQETQYF. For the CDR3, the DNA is TGCGCCAGCAGCCGGGCCCAGACTACCGACTCCTTCCAAGAGACCCAGTACTTC.

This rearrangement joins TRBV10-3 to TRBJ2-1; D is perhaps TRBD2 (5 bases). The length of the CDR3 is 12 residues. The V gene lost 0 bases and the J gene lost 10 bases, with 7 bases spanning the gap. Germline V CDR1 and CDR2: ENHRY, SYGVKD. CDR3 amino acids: CAISESRGEQFF. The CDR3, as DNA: TGTGCCATCAGTGAGTCGCGCGGGGAGCAGTTCTTC.

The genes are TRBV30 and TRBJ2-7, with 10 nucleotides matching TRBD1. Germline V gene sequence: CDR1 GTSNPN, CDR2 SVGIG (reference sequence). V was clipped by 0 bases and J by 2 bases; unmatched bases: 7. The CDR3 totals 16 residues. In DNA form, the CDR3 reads TGTGCCTGGAGTGTAATGGGACAGGGGATAGCCTACGAGCAGTACTTC. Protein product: CAWSVMGQGIAYEQYF.